This record looks at one T cell receptor (beta chain) sequence and its context. These data originate in a study of cytomegalovirus exposure and HLA in healthy donors. The PCR employed 60 Vbeta primers together with 13 Jbeta primers. Sequenced by immunoSEQ multiplex PCR; TCRdb stores in-frame clones only, minus some. In the table there are 130,000 or so clones, around four fifths of which are singletons. V was clipped by 5 bases and J by 6 bases, with 14 bases between them. The germline gives CDR1 SGHTA, CDR2 FQGNSA. This CDR3 has 13 residues. This chain joins TRBV7-2 and TRBJ2-7; D not resolved. Sequencing input: PBMCs. The sequence was obtained from a woman aged 50 to 60 in good health and CMV-seropositive. For the CDR3, the DNA is TGTGCCAGCAGCCCTACTCGGTCCCTCGAGCAGTACTTC. Residues: CASSPTRSLEQYF.